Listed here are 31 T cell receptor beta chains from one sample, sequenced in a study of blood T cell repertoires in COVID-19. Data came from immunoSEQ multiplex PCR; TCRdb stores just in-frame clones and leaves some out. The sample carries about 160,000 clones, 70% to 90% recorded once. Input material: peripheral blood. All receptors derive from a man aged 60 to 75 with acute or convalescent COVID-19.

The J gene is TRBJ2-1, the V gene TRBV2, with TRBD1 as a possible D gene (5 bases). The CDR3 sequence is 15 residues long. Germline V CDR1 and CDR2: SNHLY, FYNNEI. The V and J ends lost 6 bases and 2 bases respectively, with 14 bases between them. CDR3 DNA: TGTGCCAGCAGGTCCCAGGGCGGCCCCTACAATGAGCAGTTCTTC. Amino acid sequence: CASRSQGGPYNEQFF.

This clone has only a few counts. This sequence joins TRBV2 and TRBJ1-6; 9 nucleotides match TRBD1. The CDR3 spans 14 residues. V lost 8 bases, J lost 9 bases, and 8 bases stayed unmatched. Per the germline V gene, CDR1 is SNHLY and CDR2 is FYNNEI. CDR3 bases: TGTGCCAGCGTACCGGACAGGGGTAGTTCACCCCTCCACTTT. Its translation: CASVPDRGSSPLHF.

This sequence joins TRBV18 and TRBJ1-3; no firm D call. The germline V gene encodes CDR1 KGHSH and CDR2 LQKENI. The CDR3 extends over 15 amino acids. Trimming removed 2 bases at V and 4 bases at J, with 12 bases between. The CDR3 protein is CASSPTRGGGNTIYF. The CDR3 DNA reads TGTGCCAGCTCACCAACCCGGGGAGGAGGAAACACCATATATTTT.

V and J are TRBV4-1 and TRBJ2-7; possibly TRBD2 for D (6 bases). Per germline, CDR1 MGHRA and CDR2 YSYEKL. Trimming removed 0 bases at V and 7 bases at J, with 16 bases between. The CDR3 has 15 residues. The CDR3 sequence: CASSQEGGGGLEQYF. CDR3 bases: TGCGCCAGCAGCCAAGAGGGCGGCGGAGGGTTGGAGCAGTACTTC.

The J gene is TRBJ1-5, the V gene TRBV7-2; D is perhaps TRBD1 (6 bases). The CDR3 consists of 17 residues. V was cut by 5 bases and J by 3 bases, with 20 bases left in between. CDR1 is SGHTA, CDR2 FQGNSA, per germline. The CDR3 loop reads CASSHSGGRRNNQPQHF. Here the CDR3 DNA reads TGTGCCAGCAGCCATAGCGGGGGGCGGCGGAACAATCAGCCCCAGCATTTT.

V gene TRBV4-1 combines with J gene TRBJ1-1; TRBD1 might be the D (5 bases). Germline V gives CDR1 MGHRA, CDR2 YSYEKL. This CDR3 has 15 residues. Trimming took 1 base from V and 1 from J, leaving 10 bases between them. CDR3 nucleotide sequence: TGCGCCAGCAGCCAAGTCCTGACAGCGAACACTGAAGCTTTCTTT. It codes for CASSQVLTANTEAFF.

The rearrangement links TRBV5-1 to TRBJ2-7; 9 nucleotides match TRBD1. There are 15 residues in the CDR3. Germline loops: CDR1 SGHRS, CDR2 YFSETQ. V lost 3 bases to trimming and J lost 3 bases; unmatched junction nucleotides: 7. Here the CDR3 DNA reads TGCGCCAGCAGCTCCCCCACGGACAGGGGCTACGAGCAGTACTTC. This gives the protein CASSSPTDRGYEQYF.

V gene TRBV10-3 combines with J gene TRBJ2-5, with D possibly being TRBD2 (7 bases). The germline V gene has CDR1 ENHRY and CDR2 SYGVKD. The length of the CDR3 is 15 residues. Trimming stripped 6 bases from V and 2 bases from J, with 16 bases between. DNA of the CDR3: TGTGCCATCAGAAAAGGGGGGGCGAATCAAGAGACCCAGTACTTC. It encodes CAIRKGGANQETQYF.

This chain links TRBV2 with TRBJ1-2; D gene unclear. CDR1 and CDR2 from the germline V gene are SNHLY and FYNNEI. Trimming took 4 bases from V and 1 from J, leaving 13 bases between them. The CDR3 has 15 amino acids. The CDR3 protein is CASSVVTNSNYGYTF. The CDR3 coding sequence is TGTGCCAGCAGTGTCGTGACAAACAGTAACTATGGCTACACCTTC. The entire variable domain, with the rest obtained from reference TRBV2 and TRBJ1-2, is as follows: EPEVTQTPSHQVTQMGQEVILRCVPISNHLYFYWYRQILGQKVEFLVSFYNNEISEKSEIFDDQFSVERPDGSNFTLKIRSTKLEDSAMYFCASSVVTNSNYGYTFGSGTRLTVV.

CDR3 nucleotide sequence: TGTGCCACCAGCAGAGCTCCGGGACAGGGTAATAGTGGGTACAATGAGCAGTTCTTC. This sequence encodes CATSRAPGQGNSGYNEQFF. This chain uses TRBV15 with TRBJ2-1, with 9 bases that match TRBD1. Losses at the gene ends were 1 base for V and 4 bases for J; bases not matched to a gene: 14. Germline-derived CDR1 and CDR2 are LNHNV and YYDKDF (reference sequence). The CDR3 covers 19 residues. Using reference TRBV15 and TRBJ2-1 for the parts outside the CDR3, the full variable domain is DAMVIQNPRYQVTQFGKPVTLSCSQTLNHNVMYWYQQKSSQAPKLLFHYYDKDFNNEADTPDNFQSRRPNTSFCFLDIRSPGLGDTAMYLCATSRAPGQGNSGYNEQFFGPGTRLTVL.

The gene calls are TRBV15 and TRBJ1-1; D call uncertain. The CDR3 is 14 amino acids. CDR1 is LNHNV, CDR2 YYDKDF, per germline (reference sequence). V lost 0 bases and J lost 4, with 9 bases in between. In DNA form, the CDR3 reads TGTGCCACCAGCAGAGAGTATGCAGGCACTGAAGCTTTCTTT. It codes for CATSREYAGTEAFF.

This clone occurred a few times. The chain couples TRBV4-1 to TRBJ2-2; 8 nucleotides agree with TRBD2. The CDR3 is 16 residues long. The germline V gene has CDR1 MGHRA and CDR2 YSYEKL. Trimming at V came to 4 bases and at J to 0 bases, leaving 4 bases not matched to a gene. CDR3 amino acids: CASSLGSGANTGELFF. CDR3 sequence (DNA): TGCGCCAGCAGCCTGGGTAGCGGGGCGAACACCGGGGAGCTGTTTTTT.

In nucleotides, the CDR3 is TGTGCCAGCAGCCGGGAGGTGAATTCACCCCTCCACTTT. Its translation: CASSREVNSPLHF. J is TRBJ1-6 and V is TRBV2; D ambiguous. Germline CDR1 and CDR2: SNHLY and FYNNEI. The germline V and J ends were trimmed by 6 bases and 7 bases, with 10 bases remaining between them. The length of the CDR3 is 13 residues. Based on the CDR3 plus reference TRBV2 and TRBJ1-6, the full variable domain is EPEVTQTPSHQVTQMGQEVILRCVPISNHLYFYWYRQILGQKVEFLVSFYNNEISEKSEIFDDQFSVERPDGSNFTLKIRSTKLEDSAMYFCASSREVNSPLHFGNGTRLTVT.

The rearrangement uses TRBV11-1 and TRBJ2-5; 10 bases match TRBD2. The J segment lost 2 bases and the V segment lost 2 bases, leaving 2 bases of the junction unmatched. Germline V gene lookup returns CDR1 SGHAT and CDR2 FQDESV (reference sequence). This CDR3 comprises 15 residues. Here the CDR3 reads CASSLTSGTQETQYF. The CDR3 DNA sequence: TGTGCCAGCAGCTTAACTAGCGGGACACAAGAGACCCAGTACTTC.

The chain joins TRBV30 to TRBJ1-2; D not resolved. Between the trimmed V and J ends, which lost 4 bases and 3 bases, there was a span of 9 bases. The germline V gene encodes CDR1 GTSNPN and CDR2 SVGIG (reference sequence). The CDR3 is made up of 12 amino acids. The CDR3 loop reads CAWKKLYYGYTF. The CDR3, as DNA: TGTGCCTGGAAAAAACTATACTATGGCTACACCTTC.

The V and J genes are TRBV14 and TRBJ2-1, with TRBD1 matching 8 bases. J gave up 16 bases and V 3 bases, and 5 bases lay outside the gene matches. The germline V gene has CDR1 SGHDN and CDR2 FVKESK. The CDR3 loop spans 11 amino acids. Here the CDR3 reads CASSHRGREFF. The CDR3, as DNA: TGTGCCAGCAGCCACAGGGGGCGGGAATTCTTC.

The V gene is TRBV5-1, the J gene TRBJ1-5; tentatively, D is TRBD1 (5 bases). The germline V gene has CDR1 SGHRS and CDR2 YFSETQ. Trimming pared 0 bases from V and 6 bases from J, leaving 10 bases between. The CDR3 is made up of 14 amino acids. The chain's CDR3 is CASSLVGGSQPQHF. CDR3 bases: TGCGCCAGCAGCTTGGTGGGGGGGAGTCAGCCCCAGCATTTT.

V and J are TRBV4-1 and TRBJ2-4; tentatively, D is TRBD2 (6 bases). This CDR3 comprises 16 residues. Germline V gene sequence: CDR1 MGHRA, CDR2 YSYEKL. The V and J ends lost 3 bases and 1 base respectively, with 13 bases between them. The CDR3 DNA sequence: TGCGCCAGCAGCCAGGGGGTGGGACTTGCCAAAAACATTCAGTACTTC. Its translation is CASSQGVGLAKNIQYF.

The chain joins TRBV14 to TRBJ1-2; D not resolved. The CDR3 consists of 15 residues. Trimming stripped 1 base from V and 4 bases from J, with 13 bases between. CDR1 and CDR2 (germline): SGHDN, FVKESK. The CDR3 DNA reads TGTGCCAGCAGCCAAGGCGCCAATACCGGCTATGGCTACACCTTC. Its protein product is CASSQGANTGYGYTF. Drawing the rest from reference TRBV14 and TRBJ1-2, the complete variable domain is EAGVTQFPSHSVIEKGQTVTLRCDPISGHDNLYWYRRVMGKEIKFLLHFVKESKQDESGMPNNRFLAERTGGTYSTLKVQPAELEDSGVYFCASSQGANTGYGYTFGSGTRLTVV.

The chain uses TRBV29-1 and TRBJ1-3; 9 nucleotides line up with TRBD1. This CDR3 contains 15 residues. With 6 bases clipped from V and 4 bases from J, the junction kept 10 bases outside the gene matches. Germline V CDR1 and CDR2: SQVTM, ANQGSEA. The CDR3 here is CSVAPGQGAGNTIYF. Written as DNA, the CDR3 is TGCAGCGTCGCTCCGGGACAGGGTGCAGGAAACACCATATATTTT. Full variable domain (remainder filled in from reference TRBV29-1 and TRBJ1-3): SAVISQKPSRDICQRGTSLTIQCQVDSQVTMMFWYRQQPGQSLTLIATANQGSEATYESGFVIDKFPISRPNLTFSTLTVSNMSPEDSSIYLCSVAPGQGAGNTIYFGEGSWLTVV.

The CDR3 region is CASNGYTGELFF. DNA of the CDR3: TGCGCCAGCAACGGGTACACCGGGGAGCTGTTTTTT. V and J are TRBV5-1 and TRBJ2-2; D ambiguous. V lost 6 bases and J lost 3, with 6 bases in between. The CDR3 is 12 amino acids. Germline V lookup: CDR1 SGHRS, CDR2 YFSETQ.

In DNA form, the CDR3 reads TGTGCCAGCACCGAGGGGGTTAGTTCGCCCGGGGAGCTGTTTTTT. It yields the protein CASTEGVSSPGELFF. V and J are TRBV7-6 and TRBJ2-2; a weak D match, TRBD1 (6 bases). The CDR3 runs to 15 residues. Between the trimmed V and J ends, which lost 7 bases and 6 bases, there was a span of 18 bases. Germline V gene lookup returns CDR1 SGHVS and CDR2 FNYEAQ.

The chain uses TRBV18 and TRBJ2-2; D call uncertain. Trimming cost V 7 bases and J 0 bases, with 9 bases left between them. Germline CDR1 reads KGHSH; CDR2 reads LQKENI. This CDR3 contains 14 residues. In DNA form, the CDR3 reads TGTGCCAGCTTACTCGCACCGAACACCGGGGAGCTGTTTTTT. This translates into CASLLAPNTGELFF.

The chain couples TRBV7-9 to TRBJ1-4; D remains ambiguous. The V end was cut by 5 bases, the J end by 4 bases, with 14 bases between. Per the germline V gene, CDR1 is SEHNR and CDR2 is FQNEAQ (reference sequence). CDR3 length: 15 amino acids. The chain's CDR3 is CASSQTLGVNEKLFF. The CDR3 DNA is TGTGCCAGCAGCCAGACGTTGGGCGTTAATGAAAAACTGTTTTTT.

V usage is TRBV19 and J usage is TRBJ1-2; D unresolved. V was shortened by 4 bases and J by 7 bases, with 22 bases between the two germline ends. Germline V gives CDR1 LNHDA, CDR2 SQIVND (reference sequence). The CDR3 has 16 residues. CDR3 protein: CASSTALGIGHTGYTF. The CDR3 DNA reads TGTGCCAGTAGTACCGCCCTCGGGATAGGCCATACTGGCTACACCTTC.

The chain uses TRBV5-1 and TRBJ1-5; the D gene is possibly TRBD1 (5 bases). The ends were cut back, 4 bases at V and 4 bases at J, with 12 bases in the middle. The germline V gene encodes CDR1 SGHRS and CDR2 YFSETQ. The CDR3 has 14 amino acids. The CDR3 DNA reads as TGCGCCAGCAGCCATGGCGGGGGTAATCAGCCCCAGCATTTT. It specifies CASSHGGGNQPQHF.

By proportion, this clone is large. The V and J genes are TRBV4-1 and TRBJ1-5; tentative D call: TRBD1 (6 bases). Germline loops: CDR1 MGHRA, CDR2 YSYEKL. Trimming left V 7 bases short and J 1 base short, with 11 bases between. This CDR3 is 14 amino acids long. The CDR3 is CASTPGVSNQPQHF. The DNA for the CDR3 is TGCGCCAGCACCCCAGGGGTGAGCAATCAGCCCCAGCATTTT.

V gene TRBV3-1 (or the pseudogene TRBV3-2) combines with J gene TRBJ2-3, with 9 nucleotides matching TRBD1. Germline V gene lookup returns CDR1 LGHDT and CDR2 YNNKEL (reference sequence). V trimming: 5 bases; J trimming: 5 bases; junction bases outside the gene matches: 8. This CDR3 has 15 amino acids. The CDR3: CASSLGPTGGDTQYF. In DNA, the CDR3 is TGTGCCAGCAGCTTGGGTCCGACAGGGGGAGATACGCAGTATTTT.

The CDR3 bases are TGTGCCAGCAGTTCCGGGACAGGACTTAGGGATGGCTACACCTTC. It specifies CASSSGTGLRDGYTF. The J gene is TRBJ1-2, the V gene TRBV6-2 or TRBV6-3; TRBD1 matches at 8 bases. Germline CDR1 and CDR2: MNHEY and SVGEGT. The CDR3 extends over 15 amino acids. The V gene end was trimmed by 4 bases and the J gene end by 6 bases; junction bases not matched to a gene: 10.

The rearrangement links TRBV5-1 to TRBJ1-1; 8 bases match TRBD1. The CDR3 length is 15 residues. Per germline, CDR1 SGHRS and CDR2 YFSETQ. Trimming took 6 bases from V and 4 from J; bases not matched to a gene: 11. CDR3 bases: TGCGCCAGCAACCCGGACAGGGCCGGGGGCACTGAAGCTTTCTTT. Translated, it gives CASNPDRAGGTEAFF.

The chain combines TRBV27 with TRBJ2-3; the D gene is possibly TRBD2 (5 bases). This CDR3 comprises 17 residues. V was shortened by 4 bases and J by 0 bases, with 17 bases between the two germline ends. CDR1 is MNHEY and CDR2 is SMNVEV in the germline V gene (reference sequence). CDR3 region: CASSYVSSGASTDTQYF. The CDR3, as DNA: TGTGCCAGCAGTTACGTCTCCAGCGGTGCTAGCACAGATACGCAGTATTTT.